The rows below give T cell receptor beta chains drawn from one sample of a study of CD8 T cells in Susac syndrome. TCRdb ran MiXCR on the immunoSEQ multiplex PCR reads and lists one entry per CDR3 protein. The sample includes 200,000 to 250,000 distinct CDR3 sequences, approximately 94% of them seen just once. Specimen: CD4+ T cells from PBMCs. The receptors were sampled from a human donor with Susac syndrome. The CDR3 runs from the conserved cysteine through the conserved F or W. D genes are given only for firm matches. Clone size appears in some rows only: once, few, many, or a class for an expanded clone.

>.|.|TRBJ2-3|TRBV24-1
TGTGCCACCGGGGGCGGCTCCACAGATACGCAGTATTTT
CATGGGSTDTQYF
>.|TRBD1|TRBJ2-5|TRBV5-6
TGTGCCAGCAGCTTGCGAGGGACAGGGGGCGTCTCGGGCCAAGAGACCCAGTACTTC
CASSLRGTGGVSGQETQYF
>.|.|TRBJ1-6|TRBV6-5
TGTGCCAGCAGGACCCAGGGGTCGAATTCACCCCTCCACTTT
CASRTQGSNSPLHF
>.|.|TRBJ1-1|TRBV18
TGTGCCAGCTCACCATTTGGACAGAACACTGAAGCTTTCTTT
CASSPFGQNTEAFF
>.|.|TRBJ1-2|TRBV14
TGTGCCAGCAGCCCCCCGTGGGGGATCTATGGCTACACCTTC
CASSPPWGIYGYTF
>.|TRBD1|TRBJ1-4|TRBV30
TGTGCCTGGAGCCACGAACCGGGACAGTCTGAAAAACTGTTTTTT
CAWSHEPGQSEKLFF
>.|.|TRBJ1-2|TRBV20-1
TGCAGTGCTAGTTCCCGGGATCGACGGCACTATGGCTACACCTTC
CSASSRDRRHYGYTF
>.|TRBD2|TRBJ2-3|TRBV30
TGTGCCTGGAGTGCCCTAGCGGGGGTCTCCACAGATACGCAGTATTTT
CAWSALAGVSTDTQYF
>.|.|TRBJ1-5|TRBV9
TGTGCCAGCAGCGTAGGTCAGGCTAGCAATCAGCCCCAGCATTTT
CASSVGQASNQPQHF
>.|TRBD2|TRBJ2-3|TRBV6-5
TGTGCCAGCAGTTACCCGGGACTAGCGGGGGGAACAGTCACAGATACGCAGTATTTT
CASSYPGLAGGTVTDTQYF
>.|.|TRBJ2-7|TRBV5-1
TGCGCCAGCAGCTTGTATTCCGGGGCCCCCCTCGAGCAGTACTTC
CASSLYSGAPLEQYF
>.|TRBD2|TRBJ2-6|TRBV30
TGTGCCTGGAGCGAAGGGACTAGCGGGGGGGGCGTCCTGACTTTC
CAWSEGTSGGGVLTF
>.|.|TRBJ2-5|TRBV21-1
TGTGCCAGCAGCAAACGGTCAGCGCAGGAGACCCAGTACTTC
CASSKRSAQETQYF
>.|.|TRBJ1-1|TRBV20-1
TGCAGTGCTAGAGATCAAGGGGACGACATGGGAGGGGCTGAAGCTTTCTTT
CSARDQGDDMGGAEAFF
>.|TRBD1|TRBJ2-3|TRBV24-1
TGTGCCACCAGTGACTCGACCAGGGGGCAGAACACAGATACGCAGTATTTT
CATSDSTRGQNTDTQYF
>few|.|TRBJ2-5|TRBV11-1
TGTGCCAGCAGTCCGAACCAAGAGACCCAGTACTTC
CASSPNQETQYF
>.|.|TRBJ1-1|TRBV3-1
TGTGCCAGCAGCCCAACCGGGGCCAACACTGAAGCTTTCTTT
CASSPTGANTEAFF
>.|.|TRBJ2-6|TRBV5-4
TGTGCCAGCAGCTTGCTCCGGGACACCAGCTCTGGGGCCAACGTCCTGACTTTC
CASSLLRDTSSGANVLTF
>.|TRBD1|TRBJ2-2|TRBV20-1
TGCAGTGCTAGAGGGGTGGGGACAGGGGGCGCGACCGGGGAGCTGTTTTTT
CSARGVGTGGATGELFF
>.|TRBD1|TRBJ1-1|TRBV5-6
TGTGCCAGCAGGTCCACAGGGGGCGCGGGCACTGAAGCTTTCTTT
CASRSTGGAGTEAFF
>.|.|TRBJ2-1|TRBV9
TGTGCCAGCAGTCGAGACGGCGGATACGACAATGAGCAGTTCTTC
CASSRDGGYDNEQFF
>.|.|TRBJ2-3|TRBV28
TGTGCCAGCAGTCTTCCTCGACAGGGCACAGATACGCAGTATTTT
CASSLPRQGTDTQYF
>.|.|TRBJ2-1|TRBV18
TGTGCCAGCTCACGGGATAGCTACAATGAGCAGTTCTTC
CASSRDSYNEQFF
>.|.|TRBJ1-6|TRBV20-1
TGCAGTGCTAGCCCCGGGACATCTAATTCACCCCTCCACTTT
CSASPGTSNSPLHF
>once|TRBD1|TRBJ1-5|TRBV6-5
TGTGCCAGCAGAAACTCAGGGGGGAAGGAGCCCCAGCATTTT
CASRNSGGKEPQHF
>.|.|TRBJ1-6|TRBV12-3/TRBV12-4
TGTGCCAGCACCTGGGGGCAGGGACCTCATTCACCCCTCCACTTT
CASTWGQGPHSPLHF
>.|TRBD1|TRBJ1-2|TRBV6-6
TGTGCCAGCAGGTCACAGGGGGGTTACATCTATGGCTACACCTTC
CASRSQGGYIYGYTF
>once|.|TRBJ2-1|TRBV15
TGTGCCACCAGCAGTGAATCCCGCAATGAGCAGTTCTTC
CATSSESRNEQFF
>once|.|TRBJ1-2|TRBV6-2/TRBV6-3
TGTGCCAGCAGCTACGCTTCGAACTATGGCTACACCTTC
CASSYASNYGYTF
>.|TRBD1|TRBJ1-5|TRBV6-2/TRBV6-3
TGTGCCAGCAGTGGGGGACAGGGTTACAATCAGCCCCAGCATTTT
CASSGGQGYNQPQHF
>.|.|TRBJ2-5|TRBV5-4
TGTGCCAGCAGCTCTAGAGGACTGCTGAAAGAGACCCAGTACTTC
CASSSRGLLKETQYF
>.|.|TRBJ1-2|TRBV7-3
TGTGCCAGTGCGGAGGGGACCTCTGATGGCTACACCTTC
CASAEGTSDGYTF
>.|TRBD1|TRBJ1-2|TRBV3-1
TGTGCCAGCAGCCAAGATCTAGGACAGGTTGACTATGGCTACACCTTC
CASSQDLGQVDYGYTF
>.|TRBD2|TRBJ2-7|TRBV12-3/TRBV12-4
TGTGCCAGCAGTCCGACCATTACGGGGGGAGAGCAGTACTTC
CASSPTITGGEQYF
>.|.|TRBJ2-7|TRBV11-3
TGTGCCAGCAGCACCCGTTCCTACGAGCAGTACTTC
CASSTRSYEQYF
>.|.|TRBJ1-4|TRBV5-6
TGTGCCAGCAGTCCAAGGATGGGTGCAACTAATGAAAAACTGTTTTTT
CASSPRMGATNEKLFF
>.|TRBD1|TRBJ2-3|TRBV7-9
TGTGCCAGCACTAGGGACAGGGAGACAGATACGCAGTATTTT
CASTRDRETDTQYF
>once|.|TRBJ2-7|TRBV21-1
TGTGCCAGCACCTCAGGGGGACGGGGATCTAGTGAGCAGTACTTC
CASTSGGRGSSEQYF
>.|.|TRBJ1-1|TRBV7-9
TGTGCCAGCAGCTTAACAGGTATGGACACTGAAGCTTTCTTT
CASSLTGMDTEAFF
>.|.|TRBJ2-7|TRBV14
TGTGCCAGCAGCAGGGCCATGAGCTCCTACGAGCAGTACTTC
CASSRAMSSYEQYF
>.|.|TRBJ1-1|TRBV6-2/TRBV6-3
TGTGCCAGCGGGCGGGGAACTGAAGCTTTCTTT
CASGRGTEAFF